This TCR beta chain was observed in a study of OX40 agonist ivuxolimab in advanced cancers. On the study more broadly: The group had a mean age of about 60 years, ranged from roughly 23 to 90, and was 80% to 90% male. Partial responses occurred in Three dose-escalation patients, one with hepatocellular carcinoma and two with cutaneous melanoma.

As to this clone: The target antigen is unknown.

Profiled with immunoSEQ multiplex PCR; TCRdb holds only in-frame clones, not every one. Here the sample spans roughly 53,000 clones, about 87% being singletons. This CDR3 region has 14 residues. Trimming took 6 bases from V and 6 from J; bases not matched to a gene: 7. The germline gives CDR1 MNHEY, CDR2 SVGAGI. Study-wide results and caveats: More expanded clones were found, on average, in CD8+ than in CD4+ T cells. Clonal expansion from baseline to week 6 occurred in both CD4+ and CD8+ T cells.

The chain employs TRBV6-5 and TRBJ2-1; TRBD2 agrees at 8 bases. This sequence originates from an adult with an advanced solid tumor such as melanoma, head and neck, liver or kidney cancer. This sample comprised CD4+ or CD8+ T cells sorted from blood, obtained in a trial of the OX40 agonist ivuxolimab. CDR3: CASSRTGTSNEQFF. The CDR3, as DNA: TGTGCCAGCAGCCGGACTGGGACTAGCAATGAGCAGTTCTTC.